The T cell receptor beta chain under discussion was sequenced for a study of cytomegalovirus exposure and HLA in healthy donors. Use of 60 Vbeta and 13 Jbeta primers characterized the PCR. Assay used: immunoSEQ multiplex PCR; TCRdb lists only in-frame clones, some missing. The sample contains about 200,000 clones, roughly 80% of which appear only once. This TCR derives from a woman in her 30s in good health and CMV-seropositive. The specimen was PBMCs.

CDR3: CASSPMDTQYF. CDR3 sequence (DNA): TGTGCCAGCTCCCCCATGGATACGCAGTATTTT. The rearrangement links TRBV18 to TRBJ2-3; D uncertain. Germline CDR1 KGHSH, CDR2 LQKENI. Trimming pared 6 bases from V and 6 bases from J, leaving 7 bases between. The CDR3 runs 11 residues.